Reported below is one TCR beta chain. Its antigen target is currently unknown. Nothing much larger sits one base from this clone, and base qualities are not available. The sample was run on an Illumina HiSeq 2500. Quantitative 5'-RACE with molecular barcodes was used to prepare TCR beta libraries. The authors' analysis ran thus. A new computational method, built on a probabilistic model of VDJ rearrangement, was used to identify disease-linked TCR variants. TCRdb reprocessed the public reads (quality trimming at Q25 with fastp, clone calling with MiXCR) and kept in-frame beta chains. Rows merge per CDR3 protein into single entries with the most common DNA and genes. V and J calls and clone size were set by TCRdb, not the authors. In this sample the table shows 350,000 to 400,000 distinct CDR3 sequences, roughly 20% of which occur a single time. The top ten clones comprise 10% to 15% of the sample. This sample stems from a study of CD8 T cells in ankylosing spondylitis (dated 2017 in TCRdb). Study-level background: To find TCR variants linked to disease, the study profiled T cell receptor beta repertoires in ankylosing spondylitis patients and healthy donors. In total, the full study cohort was made up of 108 healthy donors and approximately 27 ankylosing spondylitis patients. Samples of peripheral blood were taken, and for ankylosing spondylitis patients, synovial fluid was collected as well.

Study-level results and caveats: Some TCR beta motif variants had previously been reported in synovial fluid and blood of reactive arthritis patients, which suggested common disease-initiation mechanisms. According to the report, matched synovial fluid samples from ankylosing spondylitis patients were significantly enriched for the disease-linked clones. Blood from ankylosing spondylitis patients appeared to be characterized by a TCR beta motif made up of eight highly homologous amino acid variants. The disease-linked clones showed a CD8+ phenotype and occurred at relatively low frequencies in peripheral blood.

From a lookup of the germline V gene, CDR1 and CDR2 are SGDLS and YYNGEE. From its cysteine to its phenylalanine, the CDR3 spans 15 amino acids. Only the CDR3 region is kept as DNA, spanning 45 bases read in frame from base 1. The V end gives up 0 bases and the J end 6 bases, leaving 3 bases in the junction not matched to a gene. Recombination linked TRBV9 to TRBJ2-1, with TRBD2 identical over 10 junction bases. The sequence came from a male donor with ankylosing spondylitis or in good health (not recorded which). Sequencing used blood, either unsorted or a sorted T cell fraction (not recorded which). The nucleotide sequence is TGTGCCAGCAGCGTAGGGTCTAGCGGGGGCAATGAGCAGTTCTTC. Its protein is CASSVGSSGGNEQFF. With the rest looked up from the reference TRBV9 and TRBJ2-1 genes rather than sequenced, the full variable domain is DSGVTQTPKHLITATGQRVTLRCSPRSGDLSVYWYQQSLDQGLQFLIQYYNGEERAKGNILERFSAQQFPDLHSELNLSSLELGDSALYFCASSVGSSGGNEQFFGPGTRLTVL.